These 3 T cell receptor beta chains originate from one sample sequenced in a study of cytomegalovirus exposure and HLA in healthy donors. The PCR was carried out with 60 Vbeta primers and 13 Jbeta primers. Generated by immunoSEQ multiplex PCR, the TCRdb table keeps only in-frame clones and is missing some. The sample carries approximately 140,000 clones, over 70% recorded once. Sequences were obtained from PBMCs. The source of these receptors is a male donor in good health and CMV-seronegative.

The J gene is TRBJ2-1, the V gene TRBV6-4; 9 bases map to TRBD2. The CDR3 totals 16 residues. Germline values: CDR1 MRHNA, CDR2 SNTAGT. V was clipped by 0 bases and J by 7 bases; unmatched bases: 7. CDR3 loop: CASSDSDSGSVNEQFF. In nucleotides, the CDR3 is TGTGCCAGCAGTGACTCGGATAGCGGGAGCGTTAATGAGCAGTTCTTC.

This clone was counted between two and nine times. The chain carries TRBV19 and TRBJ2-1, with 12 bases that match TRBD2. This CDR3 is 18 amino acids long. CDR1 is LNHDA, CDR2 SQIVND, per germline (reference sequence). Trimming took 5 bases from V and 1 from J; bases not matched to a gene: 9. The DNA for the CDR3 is TGTGCCAGTAGTCGGGGACTAGCGGGCGTTCTTTCCTACAATGAGCAGTTCTTC. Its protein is CASSRGLAGVLSYNEQFF.

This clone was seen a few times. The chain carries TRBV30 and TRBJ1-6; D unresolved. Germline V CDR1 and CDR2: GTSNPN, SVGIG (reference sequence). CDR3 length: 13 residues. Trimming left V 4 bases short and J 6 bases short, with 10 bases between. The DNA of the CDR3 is TGTGCCTGGACCGGGTCGTCTAATTCACCCCTCCACTTT. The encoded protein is CAWTGSSNSPLHF.